This T cell receptor (beta chain) stems from a study of control samples from healthy donors and cancer patients. Generated by immunoSEQ multiplex PCR, the TCRdb table keeps only in-frame clones and is missing some. The sample carries about 94,000 clones, about nine tenths recorded once. This clonotype originated in a woman under 30 in good health. Sequenced: blood.

In nucleotides, the CDR3 is TGCAGCGTTGAACCCATCACGAGGGGAAGCAATCAGCCCCAGCATTTT. This sequence encodes CSVEPITRGSNQPQHF. This sequence joins TRBV29-1 and TRBJ1-5, with D possibly being TRBD1 (5 bases). Germline V lookup: CDR1 SQVTM, CDR2 ANQGSEA. Trimming left V 2 bases short and J 1 base short, with 15 bases between. The CDR3 loop spans 16 amino acids.